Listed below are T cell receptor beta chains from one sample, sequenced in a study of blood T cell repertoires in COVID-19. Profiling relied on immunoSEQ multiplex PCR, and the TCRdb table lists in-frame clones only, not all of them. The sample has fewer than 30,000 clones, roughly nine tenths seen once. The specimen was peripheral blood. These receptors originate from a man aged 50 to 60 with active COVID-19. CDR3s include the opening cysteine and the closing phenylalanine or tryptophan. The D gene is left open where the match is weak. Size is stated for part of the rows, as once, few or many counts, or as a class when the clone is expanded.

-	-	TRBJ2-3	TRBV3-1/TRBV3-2	CASSHQPGADTQYF	TGTGCCAGCAGCCATCAACCCGGTGCAGATACGCAGTATTTT
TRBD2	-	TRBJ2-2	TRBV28	CASHSRTSGAGGGELFF	TGTGCCAGCCATTCGAGGACTAGCGGCGCGGGAGGCGGGGAGCTGTTTTTT
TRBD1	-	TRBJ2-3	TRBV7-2	CASSLGTGKNTQYF	TGTGCCAGCAGCTTGGGGACAGGGAAAAATACGCAGTATTTT
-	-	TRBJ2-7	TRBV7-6	CASSLGDGAYEQYF	TGTGCCAGCAGCTTAGGGGATGGGGCGTACGAGCAGTACTTC
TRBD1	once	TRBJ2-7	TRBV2	CASSPGTGSSGEQYF	TGTGCCAGCAGTCCCGGGACAGGAAGTTCTGGTGAGCAGTACTTC
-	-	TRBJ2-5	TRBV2	CASSEIVGGTADSRTQYF	TGTGCCAGCAGTGAGATCGTCGGAGGGACAGCCGATTCTAGGACCCAGTACTTC
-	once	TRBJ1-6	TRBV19	CASTLGSYNSPLHF	TGTGCCAGTACCCTAGGCTCCTATAATTCACCCCTCCACTTT
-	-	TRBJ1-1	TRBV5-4	CASSSTTGLPSTRAFF	TGTGCCAGCAGCTCGACGACGGGGTTACCATCGACAAGGGCTTTCTTT
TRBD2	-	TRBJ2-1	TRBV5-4	CASSFWLAGGNEQFF	TGTGCCAGCAGCTTTTGGCTAGCGGGAGGAAATGAGCAGTTCTTC
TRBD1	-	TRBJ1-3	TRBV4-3	CASSQDRLIGTGVSGNTIYF	TGCGCCAGCAGCCAAGATCGACTTATCGGGACAGGGGTCTCTGGAAACACCATATATTTT
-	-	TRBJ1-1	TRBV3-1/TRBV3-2	CASSHLGANTEAFF	TGTGCCAGCAGCCACCTAGGAGCTAACACTGAAGCTTTCTTT
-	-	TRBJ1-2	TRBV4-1	CASSQEGAVTYGYTF	TGCGCCAGCAGCCAAGAAGGGGCGGTAACATATGGCTACACCTTC
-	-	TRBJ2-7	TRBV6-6	CASSYGQVGVYEQYF	TGTGCCAGCAGTTACGGGCAGGTTGGTGTCTACGAGCAGTACTTC
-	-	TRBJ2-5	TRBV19	CASRASSRETQYF	TGTGCCAGTAGGGCATCCTCTCGAGAGACCCAGTACTTC